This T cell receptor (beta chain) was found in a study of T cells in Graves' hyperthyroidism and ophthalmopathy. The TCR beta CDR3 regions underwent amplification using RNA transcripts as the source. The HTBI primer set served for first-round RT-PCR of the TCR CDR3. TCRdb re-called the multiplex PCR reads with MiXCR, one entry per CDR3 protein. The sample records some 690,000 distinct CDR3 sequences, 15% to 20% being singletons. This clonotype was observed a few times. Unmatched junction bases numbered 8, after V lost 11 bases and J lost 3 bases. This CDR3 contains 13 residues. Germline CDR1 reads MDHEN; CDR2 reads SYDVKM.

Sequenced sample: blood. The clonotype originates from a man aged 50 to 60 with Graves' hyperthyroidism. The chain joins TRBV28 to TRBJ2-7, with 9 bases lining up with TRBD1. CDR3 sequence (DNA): TGTGCCGCGGTAGGGACAGGGAACTACGAGCAGTACTTC. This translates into CAAVGTGNYEQYF.